One and the same sample provided the 14 T cell receptor beta chains below, sequenced in a study of blood T cell repertoires in COVID-19 (TCRdb year 2020). Library preparation used the immunoSEQ multiplex PCR assay. TCRdb took over this immuneACCESS table, retaining in-frame rearrangements with V and J assigned. Such tables are incomplete; in checked studies, under half of the missing clones stem from an unresolved V gene, and the remainder is unexplained. A total of about 150,000 clones appear in this sample, 80% of them only once. The ten top clones hold roughly 0.52% of the sample. The source material was peripheral blood. Receptors were obtained from a man aged 60 to 75 with acute or convalescent COVID-19.

This chain links TRBV6-5 with TRBJ1-2; TRBD1 agrees at 8 bases. Germline V lookup: CDR1 MNHEY, CDR2 SVGAGI. The CDR3 is 16 amino acids. V lost 4 bases to trimming and J lost 1 base; unmatched junction nucleotides: 8. The CDR3 sequence is CASSSGTGPFNYGYTF. The DNA of the CDR3 is TGTGCCAGCAGTTCCGGGACAGGACCCTTTAACTATGGCTACACCTTC.

The rearrangement links TRBV12-3 or TRBV12-4 to TRBJ1-2; possible D gene TRBD1, 5 bases. Trimming pared 5 bases from V and 9 bases from J, leaving 13 bases between. The CDR3 runs to 12 residues. CDR3 coding DNA: TGTGCCAGCAGTCAGGGAGGCGGGAGCTACACCTTC. Translation: CASSQGGGSYTF.

The CDR3 DNA follows: TGTGCCAGCAGTTCAACTAGCATCGATGAGCAGTTCTTC. It yields the protein CASSSTSIDEQFF. The rearrangement joins TRBV28 to TRBJ2-1; tentative D call: TRBD2 (6 bases). V gave up 4 bases and J gave up 8 bases, with 12 bases separating them. The CDR3 contains 13 residues. Per the germline V gene, CDR1 is MDHEN and CDR2 is SYDVKM.

The J gene is TRBJ1-4, the V gene TRBV5-4; D gene uncertain. CDR3 size: 17 residues. V was pared by 5 bases and J by 0 bases, with 17 bases between. Germline V gene lookup returns CDR1 SGHNT and CDR2 YYREEE (reference sequence). DNA for the CDR3: TGTGCCAGCAGTTTCTCAGCCCCGCGGGCAACTAATGAAAAACTGTTTTTT. Translated: CASSFSAPRATNEKLFF.

This chain connects TRBV6-2 or TRBV6-3 to TRBJ2-1, with 10 bases matching TRBD2. Germline lookup yields CDR1 MNHEY and CDR2 SVGEGT. This CDR3 has 14 amino acids. V lost 0 bases and J lost 15; bases outside the gene matches: 8. CDR3 sequence (DNA): TGTGCCAGCAGTTACTCGAGGCTAGCGGGAGTCGGGTTCTTC. Translated: CASSYSRLAGVGFF.

The chain has TRBV3-1 (or the pseudogene TRBV3-2) and TRBJ2-5; TRBD2 aligns across 8 bases. Germline values: CDR1 LGHDT, CDR2 YNNKEL (reference sequence). The CDR3 covers 15 residues. Losses at the gene ends were 2 bases for V and 2 bases for J; bases not matched to a gene: 4. CDR3 amino acids: CASSQSGGRQETQYF. The CDR3 DNA follows: TGTGCCAGCAGCCAATCCGGCGGGAGGCAAGAGACCCAGTACTTC.

J is TRBJ1-4 and V is TRBV6-6; 7 bases fit TRBD1. Germline lookup yields CDR1 MNHNY and CDR2 SVGAGI (reference sequence). This CDR3 contains 13 residues. The V gene end was trimmed by 5 bases and the J gene end by 7 bases; junction bases not matched to a gene: 4. The CDR3 loop reads CASSITGVEKLFF. DNA of the CDR3: TGTGCCAGCAGTATTACAGGGGTTGAAAAACTGTTTTTT.

CDR3: CASSYSKGPGTEAFF. CDR3 coding DNA: TGTGCCAGCAGTTACTCGAAAGGCCCGGGCACTGAAGCTTTCTTT. V usage is TRBV6-5 and J usage is TRBJ1-1; D remains unclear. Germline CDR1 reads MNHEY; CDR2 reads SVGAGI. The CDR3 consists of 15 residues. Trimming shortened V by 0 bases and J by 4 bases, and 12 bases separated the two germline ends.

This sequence joins TRBV5-1 and TRBJ2-3; 9 nucleotides line up with TRBD1. The CDR3 contains 15 residues. Per the germline V gene, CDR1 is SGHRS and CDR2 is YFSETQ. With V trimmed by 3 bases and J by 6 bases, 8 bases remained unmatched. The CDR3 nucleotides are TGCGCCAGCAGCTCAGGAGGACAGGGGAGCGATACGCAGTATTTT. It yields the protein CASSSGGQGSDTQYF. Full variable domain (remainder filled in from reference TRBV5-1 and TRBJ2-3): KAGVTQTPRYLIKTRGQQVTLSCSPISGHRSVSWYQQTPGQGLQFLFEYFSETQRNKGNFPGRFSGRQFSNSRSEMNVSTLELGDSALYLCASSSGGQGSDTQYFGPGTRLTVL.

V gene TRBV14 combines with J gene TRBJ1-2; TRBD1 agrees at 9 bases. This CDR3 is built from 15 residues. Germline V gene sequence: CDR1 SGHDN, CDR2 FVKESK. The J segment lost 8 bases and the V segment lost 4 bases, leaving 11 bases of the junction unmatched. CDR3 amino acids: CASSLSGGTGRGYTF. As DNA, the CDR3 is TGTGCCAGCAGCCTAAGTGGGGGGACAGGGAGAGGCTACACCTTC.

The chain employs TRBV9 and TRBJ2-1; D may be TRBD1 (6 bases). The germline gives CDR1 SGDLS, CDR2 YYNGEE. The germline V and J ends were trimmed by 0 bases and 4 bases, with 11 bases remaining between them. The CDR3 contains 15 residues. The CDR3 DNA sequence: TGTGCCAGCAGCGTAGAACAGGGAACGTACAATGAGCAGTTCTTC. This translates into CASSVEQGTYNEQFF.

This rearrangement joins TRBV10-3 to TRBJ1-1; D is unclear. This CDR3 has 15 amino acids. Germline loops: CDR1 ENHRY, CDR2 SYGVKD. Deletions cut 0 bases from V and 4 bases from J, with 12 bases between. CDR3 in amino acids: CAISESEALGTEAFF. The CDR3, as DNA: TGTGCCATCAGTGAGTCGGAGGCGTTGGGCACTGAAGCTTTCTTT.

This clone was recorded many times. The V gene is TRBV9, the J gene TRBJ2-2; D might be TRBD1 (5 bases). This CDR3 region has 13 residues. From germline, CDR1 is SGDLS and CDR2 YYNGEE. Trimming left V 0 bases short and J 7 bases short, with 7 bases between. The CDR3 protein is CASSVEGIGELFF. The CDR3 DNA reads TGTGCCAGCAGCGTAGAGGGGATCGGGGAGCTGTTTTTT.

This chain joins TRBV7-3 and TRBJ2-7, with D unclear. CDR3 length: 14 amino acids. V dropped 3 bases and J dropped 1 base, with 10 bases sitting between them. Per the germline V gene, CDR1 is SGHTA and CDR2 is FQGTGA. The chain's CDR3 is CASSFSSLSYEQYF. Written as DNA, the CDR3 is TGTGCCAGCAGCTTTAGCTCTCTATCCTACGAGCAGTACTTC.